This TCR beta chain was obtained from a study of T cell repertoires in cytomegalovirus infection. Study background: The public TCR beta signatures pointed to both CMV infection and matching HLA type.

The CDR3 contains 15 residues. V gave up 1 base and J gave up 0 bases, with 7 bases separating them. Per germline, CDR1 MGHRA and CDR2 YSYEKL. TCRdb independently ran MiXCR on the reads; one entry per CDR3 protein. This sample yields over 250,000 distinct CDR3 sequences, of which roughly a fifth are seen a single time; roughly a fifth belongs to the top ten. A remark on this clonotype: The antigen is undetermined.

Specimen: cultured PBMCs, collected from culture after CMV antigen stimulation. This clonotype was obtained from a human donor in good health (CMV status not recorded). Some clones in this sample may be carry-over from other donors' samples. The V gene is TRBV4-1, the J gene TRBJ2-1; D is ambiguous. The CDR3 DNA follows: TGCGCCAGCAGCCAAGTATCGAGCTCCTACAATGAGCAGTTCTTC. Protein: CASSQVSSSYNEQFF.